The clone carrying this TCR beta chain was seen only once. The antigen is unknown. An end of the junction differs from the germline gene, which may be a read error. The CDR3 sequence is 17 residues long. Germline values: CDR1 SEHNR, CDR2 FQNEAQ (reference sequence). CDR3 and TCR beta VDJ profiling relied on a genomic DNA template. From the reads, TCRdb called clonotypes with MiXCR, one entry per CDR3 protein. The table has roughly 280,000 distinct CDR3 sequences, roughly 53% seen once. These data are taken from a study of CD8+CD57+ T cells in acquired aplastic anemia. About the study: Yields of DNA that came from sorted CD4+ and CD8+ cells averaged roughly 3.2 ug.

Regarding the study as a whole: Patients had twenty-nine CD8+ CDR3 sequences in common with controls (the shared set).

The sequenced patients had an expansion of CD8+CD57+ cells seen by flow cytometry. The enrolled patients all had severe acquired aplastic anemia. Patients had received no therapy at the time of blood sampling. What was sequenced was sorted CD4+, CD8+, or CD8+CD57+ T cells (not recorded which) from PBMCs. The source of this sequence is a human donor with aplastic anemia. The J gene is TRBJ2-3, the V gene TRBV7-9; possibly TRBD2 for D (5 bases). The CDR3 nucleotides read TGTGCCAGCAGCTCAATAACTGGCGGACCTAGCACAGATACGCAGTACTTT. It codes for CASSSITGGPSTDTQYF.